This T cell receptor (beta chain) was identified in a study of beta chain features in type 1 diabetes. Since all of the isolated RNA was reverse transcribed, expressed TCRB transcripts were what got sequenced. Profiled with immunoSEQ multiplex PCR; TCRdb holds only in-frame clones, not every one. Of approximately 41,000 clones in the sample, approximately 60% are singletons; the top ten hold 1.5% to 2%. Isolation of CD4+ naive, central memory, regulatory and stem cell-like memory cells was achieved by sorting via CD45RO/CCR7/CD25/CD127/CD95/CD27. With regard to this clone: Its antigen is not identified.

The CDR3 contains 13 residues. CDR1 LNHDA and CDR2 SQIVND come from the germline V gene (reference sequence). Between the trimmed V and J ends, which lost 8 bases and 0 bases, there was a span of 8 bases. Study-wide points: Shortening of TCRB CDR3s, moderate but significant, appeared in all four CD4+ subsets of Type 1 diabetes patients.

The TCR was taken from a man aged 25-40 years with type 1 diabetes. Some clones in this sample may be carry-over from other donors' samples. This chain links TRBV19 with TRBJ1-5, with TRBD1 as a possible D gene (5 bases). The source material was Tregs from blood. CDR3 sequence reads: CASAQASNQPQHF. CDR3 in DNA: TGTGCCAGTGCACAGGCTAGCAATCAGCCCCAGCATTTT.